What follows are 14 T cell receptor beta chains derived from one specimen sequenced in a study of shared clonotypes between healthy human individuals. Terminally differentiated effector memory CD45RA+ cells were excluded from the naive CD8 cells, which were CD45RO-negative and positively selected for CCR7. This table comes from immunoSEQ multiplex PCR, and its TCRdb copy is limited to in-frame clones, with some not included. The repertoire holds around 2,000,000 clones, with about 94% as singletons. The sample consisted of naive CD8+ T cells sorted from blood. Every receptor here comes from a man between 18 and 35 years old in good health.

J is TRBJ2-5 and V is TRBV9; 8 bases map to TRBD2. The CDR3 has 16 amino acids. The V gene end was trimmed by 0 bases and the J gene end by 3 bases; junction bases not matched to a gene: 7. Germline CDR1 SGDLS, CDR2 YYNGEE. Here the CDR3 DNA reads TGTGCCAGCAGCGTAGGGGCTAGCGGGCCCGAAGAGACCCAGTACTTC. This codes for CASSVGASGPEETQYF.

The chain is built from TRBV5-6 and TRBJ2-3; 9 positions agree with TRBD1. Trimming removed 0 bases from V and 2 bases from J; junction bases left unmatched: 13. The CDR3 runs 19 residues. CDR1 is SGHDT and CDR2 is YYEEEE in the germline V gene. CDR3 nucleotide sequence: TGTGCCAGCAGCTTGGACGGGACAGGGATGGTGTTTCTCACAGATACGCAGTATTTT. This gives the protein CASSLDGTGMVFLTDTQYF.

Regarding this clone: A much bigger clone sits one base away, suggesting this may be a read error. J is TRBJ1-1 and V is TRBV5-4; D is undetermined. V gave up 1 base and J gave up 0 bases, with 1 base separating them. This CDR3 is 12 amino acids long. The germline CDR1 and CDR2 sequences are SGHNT and YYREEE (reference sequence). Here the CDR3 DNA reads TGTGCCAGCAGCTTGATGAACACTGAAGCTTTCTTT. It specifies CASSLMNTEAFF. Filled out from reference TRBV5-4 and TRBJ1-1, the complete variable domain reads ETGVTQSPTHLIKTRGQQVTLRCSSQSGHNTVSWYQQALGQGPQFIFQYYREEENGRGNFPPRFSGLQFPNYSSELNVNALELDDSALYLCASSLMNTEAFFGQGTRLTVV.

The genes are TRBV7-3 and TRBJ2-3; D call uncertain. The V gene's germline CDR1 is SGHTA and CDR2 FQGTGA. The CDR3 has 13 amino acids. Trimming shortened V by 4 bases and J by 2 bases, and 7 bases separated the two germline ends. The CDR3, as DNA: TGTGCCAGCAGCTACATTAACACAGATACGCAGTATTTT. It codes for CASSYINTDTQYF.

This chain uses TRBV5-6 with TRBJ2-2; D might be TRBD2 (5 bases). CDR3 length: 15 amino acids. CDR1 is SGHDT, CDR2 YYEEEE, per germline. The V and J ends lost 4 bases and 5 bases respectively, with 15 bases between them. CDR3 residues: CASSRAGGGTGELFF. CDR3 sequence (DNA): TGTGCCAGCAGCCGAGCCGGTGGCGGGACCGGGGAGCTGTTTTTT.

This clone appeared a single time. Other DNA variants within this sample encode the same CDR3. V and J are TRBV2 and TRBJ2-2; TRBD1 matches at 8 bases. The V and J ends lost 1 base and 3 bases, in that order; junction bases with no gene match: 4. Germline assignment: CDR1 SNHLY and CDR2 FYNNEI. There are 16 residues in the CDR3. Written as DNA, the CDR3 is TGTGCCAGCAGTGAAGGGACAGGGTGGGACACCGGGGAGCTGTTTTTT. Translating it yields CASSEGTGWDTGELFF.

In regard to this clone: The sample holds other DNA sequences that translate to the same CDR3. This chain joins TRBV5-6 and TRBJ1-5; unclear D gene. Trimming cost V 0 bases and J 4 bases, with 2 bases left between them. The CDR3 is 12 amino acids. Germline V CDR1 and CDR2: SGHDT, YYEEEE. CDR3 DNA: TGTGCCAGCAGCTTGGTGAATCAGCCCCAGCATTTT. Translation: CASSLVNQPQHF.

The chain links TRBV5-4 to TRBJ1-1; weak D call: TRBD1 (6 bases). V was trimmed by 7 bases and J by 0 bases, leaving 13 bases between them. The CDR3 is 14 residues long. CDR1 is SGHNT and CDR2 is YYREEE in the germline V gene (reference sequence). This CDR3 reads CASSLDSLNTEAFF. The CDR3 DNA follows: TGTGCCAGCTCTTTGGACAGTTTGAACACTGAAGCTTTCTTT.

This clone came up once. Other DNA sequences from this sample encode an identical CDR3 as well. V gene TRBV2 combines with J gene TRBJ2-3; 7 bases fit TRBD2. The CDR3 is 13 amino acids. V shed 7 bases and J 2 bases; nucleotides not matched to a gene: 3. Germline lookup yields CDR1 SNHLY and CDR2 FYNNEI. CDR3 DNA sequence: TGTGCCAGCACGGGGGGAGACACAGATACGCAGTATTTT. It yields the protein CASTGGDTDTQYF. Full variable domain (rest looked up from reference TRBV2 and TRBJ2-3): EPEVTQTPSHQVTQMGQEVILRCVPISNHLYFYWYRQILGQKVEFLVSFYNNEISEKSEIFDDQFSVERPDGSNFTLKIRSTKLEDSAMYFCASTGGDTDTQYFGPGTRLTVL.

The chain has TRBV6-5 and TRBJ2-4; D may match TRBD1 or TRBD2 (7 bases each). The V gene's germline CDR1 is MNHEY and CDR2 SVGAGI. This CDR3 spans 13 amino acids. V dropped 7 bases and J dropped 6 bases, with 13 bases sitting between them. The CDR3 protein is CASTGGEGNIQYF. CDR3 nucleotide sequence: TGTGCCAGCACAGGGGGGGAGGGAAACATTCAGTACTTC.

The CDR3: CASSRDRGLSIRDTGELFF. The DNA for the CDR3 is TGTGCCAGCAGTCGTGACAGGGGGCTTTCTATCAGGGACACCGGGGAGCTGTTTTTT. The J gene is TRBJ2-2, the V gene TRBV28; 10 bases fit TRBD1. The CDR3 consists of 19 residues. J gave up 3 bases and V 5 bases, and 15 bases lay outside the gene matches. CDR1 MDHEN and CDR2 SYDVKM come from the germline V gene.

The chain links TRBV19 to TRBJ1-5; D not certain. The CDR3 extends over 13 amino acids. V lost 6 bases and J 8 bases, leaving 14 bases between the germline ends. Germline V gene lookup returns CDR1 LNHDA and CDR2 SQIVND (reference sequence). CDR3 sequence (DNA): TGTGCCAGTAGCCCCGGCGGCTGGGAGCCCCAGCATTTT. Its protein product is CASSPGGWEPQHF.

In regard to this clone: This CDR3 is also generated by other DNA sequences in the sample. The rearrangement links TRBV7-9 to TRBJ2-1; TRBD2 is a possible D gene (6 bases). Germline values: CDR1 SEHNR, CDR2 FQNEAQ (reference sequence). V was clipped by 1 base and J by 4 bases, with 11 bases between them. The CDR3 is 15 residues long. The DNA for the CDR3 is TGTGCCAGCAGCTTAGACTCGGGAGAGTACAATGAGCAGTTCTTC. Its protein product is CASSLDSGEYNEQFF. The full variable domain, rest sourced from reference TRBV7-9 and TRBJ2-1, is DTGVSQNPRHKITKRGQNVTFRCDPISEHNRLYWYRQTLGQGPEFLTYFQNEAQLEKSRLLSDRFSAERPKGSFSTLEIQRTEQGDSAMYLCASSLDSGEYNEQFFGPGTRLTVL.

V usage is TRBV11-2 and J usage is TRBJ2-1; 10 positions match TRBD2. With 5 bases clipped from V and 7 bases from J, the junction kept 11 bases outside the gene matches. This CDR3 is built from 16 residues. Per the germline V gene, CDR1 is SGHAT and CDR2 is FQNNGV. The CDR3 reads CASSLGPAGGQNEQFF. As DNA, the CDR3 is TGTGCCAGCAGCCTCGGGCCAGCGGGGGGGCAAAATGAGCAGTTCTTC.